The rows below give T cell receptor beta chains drawn from one sample of a study of blood T cell repertoires in COVID-19. Assay used: immunoSEQ multiplex PCR; TCRdb lists only in-frame clones, some missing. The sample yields 25,000 to 30,000 clones, about four fifths seen once. Specimen: peripheral blood. Receptors originate from a man of 80 years or more with active COVID-19. Both conserved end residues are part of each CDR3. The D gene is left open where the match is weak. Some rows have no size entry. The others give once, few or many, or a class for an expanded clone.

clone_size	v_call	j_call	d_call	cdr3_nt	cdr3_aa
.	TRBV18	TRBJ1-6	.	TGTGCCAGCTCTCAACAGGGATCCCGCGGATCACCCCTCCACTTT	CASSQQGSRGSPLHF
.	TRBV4-1	TRBJ2-7	.	TGCGCCAGCAGCCAAGAAACTCGGGGCGAGCAGTACTTC	CASSQETRGEQYF
.	TRBV10-3	TRBJ2-3	TRBD2	TGTGCCATCAGTCGGGCTAGCGGGGGCACAGATACGCAGTATTTT	CAISRASGGTDTQYF
.	TRBV10-1	TRBJ2-1	TRBD2	TGCGCCAGCAGCCTTAGCGGGGGGGCCGGCTACAATGAGCAGTTCTTC	CASSLSGGAGYNEQFF
.	TRBV30	TRBJ1-2	.	TGTGCCTGGAGTGTTTCAATCCGCGGAGATGGCTACACCTTC	CAWSVSIRGDGYTF
.	TRBV10-3	TRBJ2-7	TRBD1	TGTGCCATCAGCCGGGACAGGGGGCGAGACGAGCAGTACTTC	CAISRDRGRDEQYF
.	TRBV11-2	TRBJ1-6	.	TGTGCCAGCAGCTTAGACTACAGGGAAAATTCACCCCTCCACTTT	CASSLDYRENSPLHF
.	TRBV19	TRBJ2-1	.	TGTGCCAGTAGTATAGAAGGTGGACTACAATTCTTC	CASSIEGGLQFF
.	TRBV12-5	TRBJ2-3	TRBD1	TGTGCTAGTGGTTTGGGACAGGGGGCCACAGATACGCAGTATTTT	CASGLGQGATDTQYF
.	TRBV10-3	TRBJ2-7	.	TGTGCCATCGGTGACACGGGCTCCTACGAGCAGTACTTC	CAIGDTGSYEQYF
.	TRBV6-5	TRBJ1-5	.	TGTGCCAGCAGCCGTCGAGATCAGCCCCAGCATTTT	CASSRRDQPQHF
.	TRBV11-3	TRBJ1-1	.	TGTGCCAGCAGCTTAGTCGTGATGGCAGGGGCGAACACTGAAGCTTTCTTT	CASSLVVMAGANTEAFF
.	TRBV29-1	TRBJ1-5	.	TGCAGCGTTCAAATGGCGGGCAATCAGCCCCAGCATTTT	CSVQMAGNQPQHF
.	TRBV29-1	TRBJ1-1	.	TGCAGCGTTGAGCAGGGATTGAACACTGAAGCTTTCTTT	CSVEQGLNTEAFF
.	TRBV19	TRBJ2-1	.	TGTGCCAGTAGTATGTCACGTTTGTGGGGCGATGAGCAGTTCTTC	CASSMSRLWGDEQFF
.	TRBV4-1	TRBJ1-2	.	TGCGCCAGCAGCCAAGAGCCAGCTAACTATGGCTACACCTTC	CASSQEPANYGYTF
once	TRBV2	TRBJ2-7	TRBD2	TGTGCCAGCAGTCCCCTCACTAGCGGAACCTACGAGCAGTACTTC	CASSPLTSGTYEQYF
.	TRBV2	TRBJ1-1	TRBD1	TGTGCCAGCAGCCGGACAGGCAGGCGGGCTGAAGCTTTCTTT	CASSRTGRRAEAFF
.	TRBV7-8	TRBJ2-1	TRBD2	TGTGCCAGCAGCTCCCAGCGGGGGTACAATGAGCAGTTCTTC	CASSSQRGYNEQFF
few	TRBV18	TRBJ2-2	TRBD1	TGTGCCAGCTCACCAAGAGGGGGCAACACCGGGGAGCTGTTTTTT	CASSPRGGNTGELFF
.	TRBV23-1	TRBJ1-1	TRBD1	TGCGCCAGCAGTCAAAGGGTCCAGGGGGTTTTGAACACTGAAGCTTTCTTT	CASSQRVQGVLNTEAFF
.	TRBV5-5	TRBJ2-7	TRBD1	TGTGCCAGCAGCCCACATACGCGACAGGGGTCGGGCGAGCAGTACTTC	CASSPHTRQGSGEQYF
.	TRBV4-1	TRBJ2-3	TRBD1	TGCGCCAGCAGCCAAGGCGGCGCAGGGGGCGGAACAGATACGCAGTATTTT	CASSQGGAGGGTDTQYF
.	TRBV9	TRBJ1-1	TRBD1	TGTGCCAGCAGCGTAGGGCAGGGGGGCACTGAAGCTTTCTTT	CASSVGQGGTEAFF
.	TRBV6-2/TRBV6-3	TRBJ1-2	.	TGTGCCAGCAGTTACGGACTGGACTATGGCTACACCTTC	CASSYGLDYGYTF
once	TRBV29-1	TRBJ1-2	TRBD1	TGCAGCGTCCGGGACAGGGGCCTGAGAGGCTACACCTTC	CSVRDRGLRGYTF
few	TRBV30	TRBJ2-1	.	TGTGCCTGGAGTAGCGACTCCTACAATGAGCAGTTCTTC	CAWSSDSYNEQFF
.	TRBV5-1	TRBJ2-1	TRBD1	TGCGCCAGCAGCTCCGGACAGGGGGAGCATTCGGAGCAGTTCTTC	CASSSGQGEHSEQFF
.	TRBV6-4	TRBJ2-3	.	TGTGCCAGCAGTGACTCTTTCAGGTCCCTGACAGATACGCAGTATTTT	CASSDSFRSLTDTQYF
.	TRBV5-1	TRBJ2-7	TRBD1	TGCGCCAGCAGCTGGGGGGGACAGGGGACCTACGAGCAGTACTTC	CASSWGGQGTYEQYF
.	TRBV6-5	TRBJ1-1	.	TGTGCCAGCAAGCGGCCCTTTATGAACACTGAAGCTTTCTTT	CASKRPFMNTEAFF
.	TRBV20-1	TRBJ2-2	.	TGCAGTGCTAGTGCCAGCGGAACACGAGCTAACACCGGGGAGCTGTTTTTT	CSASASGTRANTGELFF
.	TRBV5-1	TRBJ1-4	TRBD1	TGCGCCAGCAGCTCGCCCATGGGACAGGGTAATGAAAAACTGTTTTTT	CASSSPMGQGNEKLFF
.	TRBV7-9	TRBJ2-1	TRBD2	TGTGCCAGCAGCTTAGCGGGACGGGGGGGTCAGTTCTTC	CASSLAGRGGQFF
.	TRBV9	TRBJ1-4	.	TGTGCCAGCAGCGTAGACAGTGGGGAAAAACTGTTTTTT	CASSVDSGEKLFF
.	TRBV7-8	TRBJ2-5	TRBD2	TGTGCCAGCAGCTTAGCTGGCGGGGGGGCCGGGGGGACCCAGTACTTC	CASSLAGGGAGGTQYF